This entry describes one T cell receptor (beta chain). The antigen is unknown. MiXCR, run by TCRdb on the 5' RACE reads, gives a single entry per CDR3 protein. The sample carries around 510,000 distinct CDR3 sequences, about 20% recorded once. This record comes from a study of T-cell memory formation after mild COVID-19. Whole-study results and caveats: Nothing confirmed that second-wave clones peaking on day 37 were specific for SARS-CoV-2.

The V and J ends lost 3 bases and 5 bases, in that order; junction bases with no gene match: 9. The CDR3 totals 15 residues. Germline V lookup: CDR1 SGDLS, CDR2 YYNGEE. This receptor was taken from an adult woman who had mild COVID-19 (a few samples of this study predate the infection). Cell type and time point are not known. The chain joins TRBV9 to TRBJ1-2; TRBD1 aligns across 8 bases. The sequenced sample consisted of PBMCs or a T cell subset sorted from them (not recorded which). CDR3 amino acids: CASSGPGTGPYGYTF. CDR3 DNA: TGTGCCAGCAGCGGGCCCGGGACAGGCCCGTATGGCTACACCTTC.